This T cell receptor (beta chain) was observed in a study of shared clonotypes between healthy human individuals. The repertoire was sequenced with immunoSEQ multiplex PCR; TCRdb's copy has only in-frame clones and lacks some. The sample shows approximately 2,000,000 clones, around 92% of them seen only once. Germline V gene lookup returns CDR1 MGHDK and CDR2 SYGVNS. This CDR3 spans 16 amino acids. The junction had 5 bases not matched to a gene; V was cut back by 3 bases and J by 5 bases. The chain has TRBV25-1 and TRBJ2-3, with TRBD2 matching 13 bases. The sequence was obtained from a man between 18 and 35 years old in good health. Some clones in this sample may be carry-over from other donors' samples. Material: naive CD4+ T cells from PBMCs. Subset denoted: CD45RA+ positively selected. CDR3 sequence reads: CASSEFRTSGGDTQYF. CDR3 nucleotide sequence: TGTGCCAGCAGTGAGTTTCGGACTAGCGGGGGAGATACGCAGTATTTT.